This T cell receptor beta chain was recovered during a study of shared clonotypes between healthy human individuals. Study summary: Per-donor plates numbered three CD4 naive, three CD4 memory, two CD8 naive and one CD8 memory. Whole-study results and caveats: The four-donor shared clonotypes exceeded non-shared clonotypes in generation probability, with non-shared ones scoring lower. In this cohort, only blood was sampled, and tissue repertoires likely differ. It was anticipated that sequencing depth would influence how many clonotypes donors shared.

The CDR3 is made up of 11 amino acids. V lost 4 bases and J 3 bases, leaving 5 bases between the germline ends. Germline CDR1 reads SGHTS; CDR2 reads YDEGEE. Only in-frame clones appear in the TCRdb table, and some are missing; sequencing was by immunoSEQ multiplex PCR. Found here are around 940,000 clones, about 80% of them singletons; the top ten hold about 1.5%. Comments on this clone: The target antigen is unknown.

This chain joins TRBV5-8 and TRBJ2-7; D is unresolved. This TCR derives from a man younger than 35 in good health. Sequences were obtained from memory CD4+ T cells sorted from blood. This sample's subset: CD45RA-negative fraction. CDR3: CASSTFYEQYF. DNA for the CDR3: TGTGCCAGCAGCACCTTCTACGAGCAGTACTTC.